Below, 13 T cell receptor beta chains from the same sample are listed, as sequenced in a study of identical twins (dated by TCRdb to the mid-2010s). The library was produced with 5' RACE. TCRdb shows the sequencer as Illumina HiSeq 2000. TCRdb applied fastp at Q25 and MiXCR to the public reads, then kept only in-frame beta chains. Each entry is one CDR3 protein sequence, shown with its most common DNA and genes. For this sample there are roughly 750,000 distinct CDR3 sequences; 21% appear just once. More than 4% of the sample rests with the top ten. Separately, the same data were catalogued under a study of T cells expressing NK-cell markers.

The source material was PBMCs. The receptors were gathered from a woman aged 18-29 years in good health.

This clonotype was picked up a small number of times. The chain uses TRBV29-1 and TRBJ1-2, with D perhaps TRBD1 (6 bases). The V end was cut by 2 bases, the J end by 6 bases, with 10 bases between. CDR3 length: 12 residues. Germline V CDR1 and CDR2: SQVTM, ANQGSEA. The CDR3 region has the DNA TGCAGCGTTGAACGCCAGGGGAATGGCTACACCTTC. Its protein product is CSVERQGNGYTF.

V usage is TRBV20-1 and J usage is TRBJ2-7, with 10 bases fitting TRBD2. The CDR3 spans 14 residues. Germline V CDR1 and CDR2: DFQATT, SNEGSKA (reference sequence). Germline trimming cut 6 bases from V and 4 bases from J; bases unmatched to any gene: 9. Here the CDR3 reads CSARPGAGGYEQYF. The DNA for the CDR3 is TGCAGTGCCAGGCCAGGAGCGGGAGGGTACGAGCAGTACTTC.

This clonotype was observed many times. The rearrangement links TRBV29-1 to TRBJ1-2; D gene unclear. Germline CDR1 SQVTM, CDR2 ANQGSEA. The CDR3 covers 13 residues. Trimming stripped 6 bases from V and 6 bases from J, with 17 bases between. For the CDR3, the DNA is TGCAGCGTGAGCCGGGGAAGGTTGGATGGCTACACCTTC. Translated: CSVSRGRLDGYTF.

The CDR3: CATSRENTEAFF. CDR3 nucleotides: TGTGCCACCAGCAGAGAAAACACTGAAGCTTTCTTT. The rearrangement uses TRBV15 and TRBJ1-1; D remains unclear. The V end was cut by 0 bases, the J end by 2 bases, with 1 base between. CDR1 and CDR2 from the germline V gene are LNHNV and YYDKDF (reference sequence). The CDR3 is 12 residues long.

V and J are TRBV10-3 and TRBJ2-3; D unclear. The length of the CDR3 is 13 residues. Trimming stripped 0 bases from V and 4 bases from J, with 5 bases between. CDR1 and CDR2 from the germline V gene are ENHRY and SYGVKD. The CDR3 region has the DNA TGTGCCATCAGTGAGTCGCCGCCAGATACGCAGTATTTT. This sequence encodes CAISESPPDTQYF.

This clonotype was counted once. The rearrangement links TRBV20-1 to TRBJ2-7; perhaps TRBD2 as D (5 bases). The V gene's germline CDR1 is DFQATT and CDR2 SNEGSKA (reference sequence). Deletions cut 5 bases from V and 3 bases from J, with 20 bases between. The CDR3 contains 15 residues. The chain's CDR3 is CSAFSTNLDRYEQYF. CDR3 sequence (DNA): TGCAGTGCTTTCTCGACTAACCTAGACCGCTACGAGCAGTACTTC.

This clonotype was seen at least ten times. The chain uses TRBV6-5 and TRBJ2-7; D is ambiguous. Germline lookup yields CDR1 MNHEY and CDR2 SVGAGI. V was shortened by 6 bases and J by 4 bases, with 7 bases between the two germline ends. The CDR3 spans 11 residues. CDR3 bases: TGTGCCAGCAGGGACGGTTACGAGCAGTACTTC. This encodes CASRDGYEQYF.

The chain employs TRBV7-8 and TRBJ2-7, with D possibly TRBD1 on 6 matching bases. Trimming removed 5 bases from V and 7 bases from J, with 9 bases in between. This CDR3 has 11 amino acids. Germline lookup yields CDR1 SGHVS and CDR2 FQNEAQ. The CDR3, as DNA: TGTGCCAGCAGCCCGGACAGAGAGCAGTACTTC. Protein: CASSPDREQYF.

V usage is TRBV20-1 and J usage is TRBJ1-2; D remains unclear. The germline gives CDR1 DFQATT, CDR2 SNEGSKA (reference sequence). This CDR3 has 10 residues. Trimming took off 5 bases at V and 3 bases at J, with 4 bases between the two ends. The CDR3 coding sequence is TGCAGTGCTCCCGACTATGGCTACACCTTC. Amino acid sequence: CSAPDYGYTF.

This clonotype was counted between two and nine times. This chain uses TRBV7-2 with TRBJ2-2; D uncertain. Deletions cut 5 bases from V and 5 bases from J, with 12 bases between. The CDR3 consists of 14 residues. The V gene's germline CDR1 is SGHTA and CDR2 FQGNSA. DNA of the CDR3: TGTGCCAGCAGCCAGCCGTTGGTAACCGGGGAGCTGTTTTTT. Amino acid sequence: CASSQPLVTGELFF.

This rearrangement joins TRBV6-5 to TRBJ2-7, with 9 positions matching TRBD1. The V gene's germline CDR1 is MNHEY and CDR2 SVGAGI. The CDR3 sequence is 14 residues long. The junction had 15 bases not matched to a gene; V was cut back by 5 bases and J by 13 bases. The CDR3 loop is CASSRSGQGYEYYF. The DNA for the CDR3 is TGTGCCAGCAGTCGCTCGGGACAGGGCTACGAGTACTACTTC.

CDR3 in DNA: TGCAGTGCTAGGTCCCAGAGTAACACTGAAGCTTTCTTT. Protein product: CSARSQSNTEAFF. The chain uses TRBV20-1 and TRBJ1-1, with unresolved D. Germline CDR1 reads DFQATT; CDR2 reads SNEGSKA (reference sequence). CDR3 size: 13 residues. Trimming left V 3 bases short and J 2 bases short, with 10 bases between.

In its sample, this clonotype was seen a few times. The chain uses TRBV10-3 and TRBJ1-2, with TRBD1 matching over 9 bases. V lost 6 bases, J lost 8 bases, and 10 bases stayed unmatched. Germline CDR1 reads ENHRY; CDR2 reads SYGVKD. The CDR3 length is 14 residues. Here the CDR3 reads CAISPGQGSSGYTF. In DNA, the CDR3 is TGTGCCATCAGCCCGGGACAGGGAAGTAGCGGCTACACCTTC.